The 9 T cell receptor beta chains below come from one sample, sequenced in a study of T cells in Graves' hyperthyroidism and ophthalmopathy. There were TCR beta CDR3 regions amplified from RNA transcripts. Carried out on the TCR CDR3, a first-round RT-PCR used the HTBI primer set. TCRdb re-derived calls from the multiplex PCR reads in MiXCR, one entry per CDR3 protein. The sample holds about 640,000 distinct CDR3 sequences, roughly 20% seen once. The specimen was blood. The receptor set was obtained from a man younger than 45 with Graves' ophthalmopathy.

This clonotype turned up a few times. V gene TRBV20-1 combines with J gene TRBJ2-3; 16 bases align to TRBD2. The germline gives CDR1 DFQATT, CDR2 SNEGSKA (reference sequence). Unmatched junction bases numbered 18, after V lost 5 bases and J lost 4 bases. The CDR3 has 20 amino acids. This chain's CDR3 is CSALIPTSGTSGRGADTQYF. For the CDR3, the DNA is TGCAGTGCTCTTATTCCTACCTCCGGGACTAGCGGGAGGGGAGCAGATACGCAGTATTTT.

The rearrangement links TRBV5-4 to TRBJ2-3, with D possibly matching TRBD1 (7 bases). The CDR3 runs 15 residues. V was trimmed by 4 bases and J by 4 bases, leaving 16 bases between them. Germline lookup yields CDR1 SGHNT and CDR2 YYREEE (reference sequence). The CDR3 reads CASSPEQGRSDTQYF. DNA of the CDR3: TGTGCCAGCAGCCCCGAACAGGGGAGGTCAGATACGCAGTATTTT. Full variable domain (rest looked up from reference TRBV5-4 and TRBJ2-3): ETGVTQSPTHLIKTRGQQVTLRCSSQSGHNTVSWYQQALGQGPQFIFQYYREEENGRGNFPPRFSGLQFPNYSSELNVNALELDDSALYLCASSPEQGRSDTQYFGPGTRLTVL.

The V gene is TRBV27, the J gene TRBJ1-2, with D unclear. V lost 0 bases and J 7 bases, leaving 9 bases between the germline ends. The CDR3 spans 13 residues. Germline loops: CDR1 MNHEY, CDR2 SMNVEV (reference sequence). The CDR3 region is CASSLSGRGGYTF. The CDR3 DNA reads as TGTGCCAGCAGTTTATCTGGGCGGGGTGGCTACACCTTC.

This clonotype occurred many times. The chain is built from TRBV9 and TRBJ2-7; D is perhaps TRBD1 (5 bases). Germline V lookup: CDR1 SGDLS, CDR2 YYNGEE. This CDR3 contains 14 residues. V gave up 0 bases and J gave up 2 bases, with 9 bases separating them. The CDR3 bases are TGTGCCAGCAGCGTAGAGGACACTCCCTACGAGCAGTACTTC. Protein: CASSVEDTPYEQYF.

This clonotype was seen only a few times. The rearrangement uses TRBV27 and TRBJ1-5, with 10 bases lining up with TRBD1. The trim removed 2 bases at V and 6 bases at J, leaving 4 bases unmatched. In germline, CDR1 is MNHEY, CDR2 SMNVEV (reference sequence). The CDR3 has 15 residues. CDR3 sequence reads: CASSLIGQGVQPQHF. CDR3 nucleotide sequence: TGTGCCAGCAGTTTAATAGGACAGGGGGTTCAGCCCCAGCATTTT.

The sample holds one count of this clonotype. Since a much larger clone is just one base distant, this may be a read error. This chain links TRBV7-2 with TRBJ2-1; D is unresolved. The J call may be mistaken, given a closer DNA end match to TRBJ2-7. CDR1 and CDR2 (germline): SGHTA, FQGNSA. This CDR3 is 13 amino acids long. CDR3 sequence reads: CASSPWGNNEQYF. CDR3 nucleotide sequence: TGTGCCAGCAGCCCTTGGGGTAACAATGAGCAGTACTTC.

This clonotype was counted many times. This sequence joins TRBV28 and TRBJ2-5; D uncertain. Trimming removed 10 bases at V and 5 bases at J, with 11 bases between. This CDR3 is built from 11 residues. CDR1 MDHEN and CDR2 SYDVKM come from the germline V gene. CDR3 region: CAISSGETQYF. CDR3 bases: TGTGCCATTTCGTCCGGGGAGACCCAGTACTTC.

The V call is TRBV19, the J call TRBJ2-3; possibly TRBD1 for D (6 bases). Germline V CDR1 and CDR2: LNHDA, SQIVND (reference sequence). CDR3 length: 11 amino acids. V was clipped by 8 bases and J by 6 bases, with 9 bases between them. The CDR3 spells CASGQRDTQYF. In nucleotides, the CDR3 is TGTGCCAGTGGACAGAGGGATACGCAGTATTTT. Complete variable domain (other parts from reference TRBV19 and TRBJ2-3): DGGITQSPKYLFRKEGQNVTLSCEQNLNHDAMYWYRQDPGQGLRLIYYSQIVNDFQKGDIAEGYSVSREKKESFPLTVTSAQKNPTAFYLCASGQRDTQYFGPGTRLTVL.

This clonotype has just a few counts. J is TRBJ1-2 and V is TRBV27; 7 nucleotides match TRBD1. The germline V gene encodes CDR1 MNHEY and CDR2 SMNVEV (reference sequence). V lost 5 bases and J lost 6; bases outside the gene matches: 6. This CDR3 region has 13 residues. The CDR3 is CASSPTGLHGYTF. CDR3 nucleotide sequence: TGTGCCAGCAGTCCGACAGGGTTGCATGGCTACACCTTC.